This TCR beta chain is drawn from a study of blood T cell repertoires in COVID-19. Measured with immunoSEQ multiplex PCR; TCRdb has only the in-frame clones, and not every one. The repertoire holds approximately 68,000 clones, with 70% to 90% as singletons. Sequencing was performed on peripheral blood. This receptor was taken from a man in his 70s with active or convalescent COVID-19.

The DNA of the CDR3 is TGTGCCAGCAGTTTGGCCAGCACCGGGGAGCTGTTTTTT. Amino acids: CASSLASTGELFF. The chain uses TRBV12-3 or TRBV12-4 and TRBJ2-2; no reliable D call. The germline V and J ends were trimmed by 3 bases and 4 bases, with 6 bases remaining between them. The CDR3 runs 13 residues.